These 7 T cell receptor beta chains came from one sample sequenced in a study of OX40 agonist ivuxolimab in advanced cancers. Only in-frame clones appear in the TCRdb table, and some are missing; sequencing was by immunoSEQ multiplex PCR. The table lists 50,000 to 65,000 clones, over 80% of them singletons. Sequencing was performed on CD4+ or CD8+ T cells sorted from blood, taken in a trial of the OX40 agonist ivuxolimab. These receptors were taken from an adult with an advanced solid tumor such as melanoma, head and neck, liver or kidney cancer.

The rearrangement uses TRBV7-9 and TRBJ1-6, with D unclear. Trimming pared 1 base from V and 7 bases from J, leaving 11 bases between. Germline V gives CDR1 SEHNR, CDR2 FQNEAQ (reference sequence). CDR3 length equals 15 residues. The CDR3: CASSLVGRGNSPLHF. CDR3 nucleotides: TGTGCCAGCAGCTTAGTGGGCCGAGGAAATTCACCCCTCCACTTT.

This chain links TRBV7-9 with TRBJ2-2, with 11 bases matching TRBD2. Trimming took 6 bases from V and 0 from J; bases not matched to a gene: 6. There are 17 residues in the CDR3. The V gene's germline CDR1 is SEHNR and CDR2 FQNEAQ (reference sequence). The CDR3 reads CASRSLAGGANTGELFF. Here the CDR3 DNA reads TGTGCCAGCAGATCCCTAGCGGGGGGAGCGAACACCGGGGAGCTGTTTTTT. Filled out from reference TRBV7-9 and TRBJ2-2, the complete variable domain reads DTGVSQNPRHKITKRGQNVTFRCDPISEHNRLYWYRQTLGQGPEFLTYFQNEAQLEKSRLLSDRFSAERPKGSFSTLEIQRTEQGDSAMYLCASRSLAGGANTGELFFGEGSRLTVL.

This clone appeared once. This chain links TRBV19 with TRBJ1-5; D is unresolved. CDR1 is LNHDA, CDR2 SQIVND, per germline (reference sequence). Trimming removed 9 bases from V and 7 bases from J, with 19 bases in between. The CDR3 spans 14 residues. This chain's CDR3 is CASSAGYSRQPQHF. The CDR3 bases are TGTGCCAGCTCCGCGGGTTATTCGAGGCAGCCCCAGCATTTT. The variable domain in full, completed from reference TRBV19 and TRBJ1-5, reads DGGITQSPKYLFRKEGQNVTLSCEQNLNHDAMYWYRQDPGQGLRLIYYSQIVNDFQKGDIAEGYSVSREKKESFPLTVTSAQKNPTAFYLCASSAGYSRQPQHFGDGTRLSIL.

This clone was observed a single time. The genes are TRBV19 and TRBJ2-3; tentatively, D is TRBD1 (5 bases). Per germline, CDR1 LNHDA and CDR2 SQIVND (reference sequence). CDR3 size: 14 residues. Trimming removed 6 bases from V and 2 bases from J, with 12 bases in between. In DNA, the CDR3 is TGTGCCAGTAGCTGGGTAGGGGTCACAGATACGCAGTATTTT. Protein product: CASSWVGVTDTQYF.

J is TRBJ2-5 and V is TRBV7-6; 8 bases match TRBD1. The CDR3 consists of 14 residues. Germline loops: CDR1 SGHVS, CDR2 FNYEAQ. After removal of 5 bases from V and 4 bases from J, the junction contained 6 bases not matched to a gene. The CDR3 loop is CASSHKTGVETQYF. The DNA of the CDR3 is TGTGCCAGCAGCCACAAGACAGGGGTAGAGACCCAGTACTTC.

The CDR3 nucleotides read TGCGCCAGCAGCCTCGGGACAGGGAGTATCTGGGAGCTGTTTTTT. Its translation: CASSLGTGSIWELFF. The V and J genes are TRBV4-1 and TRBJ2-2; 9 nucleotides align to TRBD1. Per the germline V gene, CDR1 is MGHRA and CDR2 is YSYEKL. This CDR3 spans 15 amino acids. V gave up 4 bases and J gave up 9 bases; unmatched junction bases: 9.

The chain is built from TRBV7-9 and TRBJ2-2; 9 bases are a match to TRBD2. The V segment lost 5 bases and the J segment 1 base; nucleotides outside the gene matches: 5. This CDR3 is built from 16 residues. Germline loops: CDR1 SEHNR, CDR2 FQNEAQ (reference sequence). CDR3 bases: TGTGCCAGCAGCCCCCTGCGGGGGGGGAACACCGGGGAGCTGTTTTTT. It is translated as CASSPLRGGNTGELFF.